This T cell receptor (beta chain) appears in the sequencing data of a study of blood T cell repertoires in COVID-19. At the level of the study: Samples representing acute and convalescent COVID-19 were sourced from the United States, Italy and Spain.

Only in-frame clones appear in the TCRdb table, and some are missing; sequencing was by immunoSEQ multiplex PCR. The sample holds 81,000 or so clones; 85% to 95% are singletons and the top ten take about 6.6%. The specimen was peripheral blood. This TCR was sampled from a woman in her sixties with active COVID-19.

The CDR3: CASGQYNSPLHF. In DNA, the CDR3 is TGTGCCAGCGGACAGTATAATTCACCCCTCCACTTT. The chain joins TRBV27 to TRBJ1-6; the D gene is possibly TRBD1 (6 bases). Germline V gives CDR1 MNHEY, CDR2 SMNVEV (reference sequence). This CDR3 region has 12 residues. The V end lost 8 bases, the J end lost 4 bases, and 6 bases lay between the germline ends.